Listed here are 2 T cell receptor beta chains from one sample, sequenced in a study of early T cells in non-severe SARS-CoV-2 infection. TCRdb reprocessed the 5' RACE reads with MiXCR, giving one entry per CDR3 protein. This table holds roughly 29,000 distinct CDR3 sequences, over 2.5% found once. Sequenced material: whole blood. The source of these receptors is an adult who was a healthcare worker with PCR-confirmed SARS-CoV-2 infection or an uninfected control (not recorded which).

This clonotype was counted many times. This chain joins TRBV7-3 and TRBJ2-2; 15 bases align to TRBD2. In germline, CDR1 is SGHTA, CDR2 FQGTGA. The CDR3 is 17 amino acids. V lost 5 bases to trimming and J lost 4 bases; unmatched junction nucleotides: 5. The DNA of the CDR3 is TGTGCCAGCAGCCCACCGGGACTAGCGGGGGGCACCGGGGAGCTGTTTTTT. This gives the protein CASSPPGLAGGTGELFF. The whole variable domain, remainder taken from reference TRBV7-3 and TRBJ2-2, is GAGVSQTPSNKVTEKGKYVELRCDPISGHTALYWYRQSLGQGPEFLIYFQGTGAADDSGLPNDRFFAVRPEGSVSTLKIQRTERGDSAVYLCASSPPGLAGGTGELFFGEGSRLTVL.

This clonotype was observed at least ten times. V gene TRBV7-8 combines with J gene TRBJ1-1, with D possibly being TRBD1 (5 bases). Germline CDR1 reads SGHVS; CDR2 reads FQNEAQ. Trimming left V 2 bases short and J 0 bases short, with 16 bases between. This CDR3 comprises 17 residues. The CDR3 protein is CASSLMGGFDMNTEAFF. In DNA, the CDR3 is TGTGCCAGCAGCTTAATGGGGGGGTTTGACATGAACACTGAAGCTTTCTTT.